Each of the 12 T cell receptor beta chains below was sequenced from the same sample in a study of blood T cell repertoires in COVID-19. Sequencing was performed with immunoSEQ multiplex PCR; in TCRdb, only in-frame clones are kept and a portion is missing. The profile shows about 150,000 clones, around three quarters of them singletons. Sequenced: peripheral blood. The source is a man older than 75 with acute or convalescent COVID-19.

This clone was counted a single time. This chain links TRBV28 with TRBJ2-5, with 9 bases identical to TRBD1. V shed 4 bases, J shed 5 bases, and the junction held 8 bases outside the gene matches. The CDR3 is made up of 15 amino acids. CDR1 is MDHEN, CDR2 SYDVKM, per germline. In nucleotides, the CDR3 is TGTGCCAGCAGTTCAAGGACAGGGGTGGGGGAGACCCAGTACTTC. It encodes CASSSRTGVGETQYF.

This chain connects TRBV30 to TRBJ1-2; 10 bases align to TRBD1. Trimming removed 2 bases from V and 10 bases from J; junction bases left unmatched: 10. The CDR3 has 14 residues. Germline CDR1 and CDR2: GTSNPN and SVGIG (reference sequence). The CDR3 spells CAWSITSGTGDYTF. The CDR3 DNA reads as TGTGCCTGGAGTATTACCTCCGGGACAGGGGACTACACCTTC.

V usage is TRBV18 and J usage is TRBJ2-3; D is unresolved. CDR3 length equals 13 residues. Between the trimmed V and J ends, which lost 5 bases and 2 bases, there was a span of 8 bases. Germline V gene sequence: CDR1 KGHSH, CDR2 LQKENI. The CDR3 region is CASSMSHTDTQYF. The CDR3 DNA is TGTGCCAGCTCAATGAGCCACACAGATACGCAGTATTTT. Combining the CDR3 with reference TRBV18 and TRBJ2-3 gives the whole variable domain NAGVMQNPRHLVRRRGQEARLRCSPMKGHSHVYWYRQLPEEGLKFMVYLQKENIIDESGMPKERFSAEFPKEGPSILRIQQVVRGDSAAYFCASSMSHTDTQYFGPGTRLTVL.

J is TRBJ2-7 and V is TRBV7-2, with D tentatively TRBD2 (6 bases). This CDR3 is 17 amino acids long. CDR1 and CDR2 (germline): SGHTA, FQGNSA. The V end lost 2 bases, the J end lost 2 bases, and 19 bases lay between the germline ends. The CDR3 region has the DNA TGTGCCAGCAGCTTATTCGGGCTGAGACTAGGAGCCTACGAGCAGTACTTC. Protein: CASSLFGLRLGAYEQYF.

The chain is built from TRBV7-2 and TRBJ2-1; D gene unclear. Trimming removed 2 bases at V and 7 bases at J, with 9 bases between. The CDR3 contains 13 residues. The germline CDR1 and CDR2 sequences are SGHTA and FQGNSA. The CDR3 DNA reads TGTGCCAGCAGCTTATCGGAGAGTAATGAGCAGTTCTTC. Its translation: CASSLSESNEQFF. Drawing the rest from reference TRBV7-2 and TRBJ2-1, the complete variable domain is GAGVSQSPSNKVTEKGKDVELRCDPISGHTALYWYRQSLGQGLEFLIYFQGNSAPDKSGLPSDRFSAERTGGSVSTLTIQRTQQEDSAVYLCASSLSESNEQFFGPGTRLTVL.

This clone has just a few counts. The CDR3 here is CASSPKGQGFASPLHF. DNA of the CDR3: TGTGCCAGCAGTCCCAAGGGTCAGGGTTTTGCTTCACCCCTCCACTTT. The chain joins TRBV27 to TRBJ1-6, with a tentative D call TRBD1 (5 bases). Trimming removed 5 bases at V and 9 bases at J, with 20 bases between. CDR1 MNHEY and CDR2 SMNVEV come from the germline V gene (reference sequence). This CDR3 has 16 residues.

The CDR3 loop is CASSDDRGWVTQYF. CDR3 bases: TGTGCCAGCAGTGACGACAGGGGGTGGGTGACCCAGTACTTC. This chain joins TRBV2 and TRBJ2-5; TRBD1 matches at 9 bases. The ends lost 3 bases at V and 7 bases at J; junction bases unmatched: 6. This CDR3 has 14 residues. Germline V CDR1 and CDR2: SNHLY, FYNNEI.

The chain employs TRBV10-1 and TRBJ1-1; no firm D call. The germline V gene has CDR1 WNHNN and CDR2 SYGVQD (reference sequence). V was pared by 5 bases and J by 0 bases, with 7 bases between. CDR3 length equals 13 residues. The CDR3 reads CASSSQMNTEAFF. Written as DNA, the CDR3 is TGCGCCAGCAGTTCTCAGATGAACACTGAAGCTTTCTTT.

V and J are TRBV5-1 and TRBJ2-3, with D maybe TRBD2 (6 bases). This CDR3 has 15 amino acids. The germline V gene has CDR1 SGHRS and CDR2 YFSETQ. Trimming took 0 bases from V and 6 from J, leaving 14 bases between them. The CDR3 DNA reads TGCGCCAGCAGCTTGGGTGGCGGGGCGTGGGATACGCAGTATTTT. Translating gives CASSLGGGAWDTQYF.

V usage is TRBV4-2 and J usage is TRBJ2-5; 13 bases agree with TRBD2. The CDR3 has 17 amino acids. Germline loops: CDR1 LGHNA, CDR2 YNFKEQ. Trimming removed 3 bases from V and 2 bases from J; junction bases left unmatched: 6. In DNA form, the CDR3 reads TGTGCCAGCAGCCAGACGGGACTAGCGGGGATTCAAGAGACCCAGTACTTC. As protein: CASSQTGLAGIQETQYF.

This chain connects TRBV7-9 to TRBJ1-2; TRBD1 matches 10 bases. CDR3 length: 13 amino acids. V trimming: 5 bases; J trimming: 10 bases; junction bases outside the gene matches: 7. CDR1 and CDR2 (germline): SEHNR, FQNEAQ (reference sequence). CDR3 coding DNA: TGTGCCAGCAGCCCGGGACAGGGGTTGGACTACACCTTC. Encoded protein: CASSPGQGLDYTF.

The chain joins TRBV10-3 to TRBJ1-2; D is possibly TRBD1 (5 bases). CDR3 size: 14 residues. The V and J ends lost 6 bases and 0 bases respectively, with 11 bases between them. Germline-derived CDR1 and CDR2 are ENHRY and SYGVKD. CDR3 sequence: CAIRLDTTNYGYTF. CDR3 DNA sequence: TGTGCCATCAGGTTGGACACCACTAACTATGGCTACACCTTC.